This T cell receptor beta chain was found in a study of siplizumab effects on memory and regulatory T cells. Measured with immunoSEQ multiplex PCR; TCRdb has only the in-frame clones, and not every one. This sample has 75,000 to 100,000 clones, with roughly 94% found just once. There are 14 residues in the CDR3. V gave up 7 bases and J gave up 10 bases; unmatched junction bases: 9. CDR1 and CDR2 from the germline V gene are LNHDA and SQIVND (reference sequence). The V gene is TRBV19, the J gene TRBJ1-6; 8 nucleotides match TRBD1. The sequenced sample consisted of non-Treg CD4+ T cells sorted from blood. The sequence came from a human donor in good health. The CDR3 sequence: CASTFSGGQSPLHF. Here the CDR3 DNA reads TGTGCCAGTACCTTCTCAGGGGGCCAATCACCCCTCCACTTT.